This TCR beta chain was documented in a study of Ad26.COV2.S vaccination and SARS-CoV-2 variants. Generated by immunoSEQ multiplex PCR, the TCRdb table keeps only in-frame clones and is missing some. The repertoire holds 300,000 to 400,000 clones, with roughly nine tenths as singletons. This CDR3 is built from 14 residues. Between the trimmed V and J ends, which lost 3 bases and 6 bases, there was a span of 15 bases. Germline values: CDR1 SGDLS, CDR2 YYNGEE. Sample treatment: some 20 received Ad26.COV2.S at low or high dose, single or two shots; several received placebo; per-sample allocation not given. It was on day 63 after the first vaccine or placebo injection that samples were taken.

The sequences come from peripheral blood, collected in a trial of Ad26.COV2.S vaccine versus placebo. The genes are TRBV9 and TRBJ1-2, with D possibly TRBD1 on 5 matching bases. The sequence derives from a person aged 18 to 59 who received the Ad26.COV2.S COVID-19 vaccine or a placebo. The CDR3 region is CASSGWQGLDGYTF. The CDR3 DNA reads TGTGCCAGCAGCGGTTGGCAGGGTCTCGATGGCTACACCTTC. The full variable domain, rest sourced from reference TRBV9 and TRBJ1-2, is DSGVTQTPKHLITATGQRVTLRCSPRSGDLSVYWYQQSLDQGLQFLIQYYNGEERAKGNILERFSAQQFPDLHSELNLSSLELGDSALYFCASSGWQGLDGYTFGSGTRLTVV.